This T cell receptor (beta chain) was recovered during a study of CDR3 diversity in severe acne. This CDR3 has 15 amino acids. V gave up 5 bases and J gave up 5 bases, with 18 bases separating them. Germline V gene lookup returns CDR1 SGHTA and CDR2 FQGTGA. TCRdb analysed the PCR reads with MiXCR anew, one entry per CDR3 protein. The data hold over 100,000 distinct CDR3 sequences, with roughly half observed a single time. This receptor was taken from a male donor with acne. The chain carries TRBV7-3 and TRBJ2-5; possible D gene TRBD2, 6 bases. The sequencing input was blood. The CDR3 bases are TGTGCCAGCAGCATCTCAGGACTAACGTATGAGACCCAGTACTTC. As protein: CASSISGLTYETQYF. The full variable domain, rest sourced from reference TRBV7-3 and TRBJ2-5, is GAGVSQTPSNKVTEKGKYVELRCDPISGHTALYWYRQSLGQGPEFLIYFQGTGAADDSGLPNDRFFAVRPEGSVSTLKIQRTERGDSAVYLCASSISGLTYETQYFGPGTRLLVL.